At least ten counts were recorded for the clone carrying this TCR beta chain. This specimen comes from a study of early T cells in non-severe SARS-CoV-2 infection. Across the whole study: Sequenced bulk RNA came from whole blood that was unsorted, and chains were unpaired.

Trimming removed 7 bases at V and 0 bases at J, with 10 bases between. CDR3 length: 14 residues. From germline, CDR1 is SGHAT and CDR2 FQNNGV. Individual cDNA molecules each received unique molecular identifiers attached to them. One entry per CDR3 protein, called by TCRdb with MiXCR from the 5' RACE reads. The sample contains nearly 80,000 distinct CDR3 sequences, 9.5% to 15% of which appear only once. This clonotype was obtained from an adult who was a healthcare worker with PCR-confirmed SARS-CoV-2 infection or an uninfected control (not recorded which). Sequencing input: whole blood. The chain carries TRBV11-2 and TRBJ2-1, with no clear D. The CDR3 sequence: CASTQVASYNEQFF. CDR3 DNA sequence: TGTGCCAGCACCCAAGTCGCCTCCTACAATGAGCAGTTCTTC.